Listed below are T cell receptor beta chains from one sample, sequenced in a study of T-cell memory formation after mild COVID-19. TCRdb processed the 5' RACE reads anew with MiXCR; each CDR3 protein has one entry. The sample shows around 420,000 distinct CDR3 sequences, approximately 24% of them seen only once. Sequenced sample: PBMCs or a T cell subset sorted from them (not recorded which). These receptors were collected from an adult woman who had mild COVID-19 (a few samples of this study predate the infection). Cell type and time point are not known. The CDR3 runs from the conserved cysteine through the conserved F or W. Fields, in order: J gene, V gene, CDR3 protein.

J: TRBJ1-2; V: TRBV7-2; CDR3: CASSLAGTGDLYGYTF
J: TRBJ2-5; V: TRBV12-3/TRBV12-4; CDR3: CASRKRFQETQYF
J: TRBJ1-2; V: TRBV29-1; CDR3: CSTSPRTGPISYGYTF
J: TRBJ1-3; V: TRBV15; CDR3: CATSREGSLSGNTIYF
J: TRBJ2-2; V: TRBV11-3; CDR3: CASSLDRRELFF
J: TRBJ1-3; V: TRBV5-1; CDR3: CASSQGNTIYF
J: TRBJ2-3; V: TRBV6-6; CDR3: CASSYNPLRGAQDTQYF
J: TRBJ2-5; V: TRBV7-2; CDR3: CASSSPGALRETQYF
J: TRBJ2-7; V: TRBV10-3; CDR3: CAISAGTVTYEQYF
J: TRBJ1-6; V: TRBV5-1; CDR3: CASSLLPPRGDNSPLHF
J: TRBJ1-5; V: TRBV18; CDR3: CASSPGFGNQPQHF
J: TRBJ2-5; V: TRBV29-1; CDR3: CSVEVGDRPQETQYF
J: TRBJ2-5; V: TRBV9; CDR3: CASSAPGLAGGQETQYF
J: TRBJ1-2; V: TRBV27; CDR3: CASSFGLNYGYTF
J: TRBJ1-2; V: TRBV6-5; CDR3: CASSPHNRGHGYTF
J: TRBJ2-3; V: TRBV11-2; CDR3: CASSLGRLAGISTDTQYF
J: TRBJ2-1; V: TRBV7-3; CDR3: CASSSESNEQFF
J: TRBJ2-1; V: TRBV30; CDR3: CAWSMGHYNEQFF
J: TRBJ2-1; V: TRBV11-3; CDR3: CASSPNFSGSYNEQFF
J: TRBJ2-1; V: TRBV5-1; CDR3: CASSLGPGASPGEQFF
J: TRBJ2-5; V: TRBV7-6; CDR3: CASSHGRQETQYF
J: TRBJ2-5; V: TRBV7-7; CDR3: CASSLGGGHFLETQYF
J: TRBJ2-2; V: TRBV11-2; CDR3: CASSLGREAGELFF
J: TRBJ2-7; V: TRBV5-1; CDR3: CASSLEGGVPYEQYF
J: TRBJ2-1; V: TRBV10-3; CDR3: CAISEPGTSLGNEQFF
J: TRBJ2-3; V: TRBV12-3/TRBV12-4; CDR3: CASSPLGDTQYF
J: TRBJ2-7; V: TRBV20-1; CDR3: CSARGLGEQYF
J: TRBJ2-2; V: TRBV11-3; CDR3: CASSFRANTGELFF
J: TRBJ2-1; V: TRBV5-4; CDR3: CASTPLGGNEQFF
J: TRBJ2-3; V: TRBV20-1; CDR3: CSALQPGSTDTQYF
J: TRBJ2-7; V: TRBV29-1; CDR3: CSVTSGPLYEQYF
J: TRBJ2-7; V: TRBV7-2; CDR3: CASRGPGGGWGEQYF
J: TRBJ2-5; V: TRBV30; CDR3: CAWSVTPAGTQYF
J: TRBJ1-2; V: TRBV5-1; CDR3: CASSLLGQNYGYTF
J: TRBJ2-3; V: TRBV6-5; CDR3: CASIGAGATGTQYF
J: TRBJ2-5; V: TRBV5-1; CDR3: CASSLEGLRRETQYF
J: TRBJ1-5; V: TRBV4-3; CDR3: CASSQDHQPQHF
J: TRBJ2-7; V: TRBV5-1; CDR3: CASSSQGLGSDEQYF
J: TRBJ2-3; V: TRBV6-2/TRBV6-3; CDR3: CASGNKRSADTQYF
J: TRBJ1-1; V: TRBV29-1; CDR3: CSAHGRGTEAFF
J: TRBJ2-2; V: TRBV9; CDR3: CASSVVGNTGELFF
J: TRBJ2-7; V: TRBV7-2; CDR3: CASSDGLAGTYEQYF